This T cell receptor (beta chain) was recorded in a study of blood T cell repertoires in COVID-19. On the study more broadly: Collection of acute and convalescent COVID-19 samples took place in the United States, Italy and Spain.

Source study methods: Amplification of reference gene primers was used by the study to estimate nucleated cell counts. Assay used: immunoSEQ multiplex PCR; TCRdb lists only in-frame clones, some missing. V and J calls and clone size are copied from that table; D and trimming were computed from the DNA. The sample shows 140,000 to 150,000 clones, 80% to 90% of them seen only once. Followed over time, Seattle patients had been enrolled while infection was active. This TCR was sampled from a woman aged 55 to 70 with COVID-19, enrolled during active disease. The material sequenced was peripheral blood.

For the CDR3, the DNA is TGTGCCGTGACCCAGGGCTATGGCTACACCTTC. Its protein product is CAVTQGYGYTF. This chain connects TRBV7-2 to TRBJ1-2, with a tentative D call TRBD1 (5 bases). Between the trimmed V and J ends, which lost 11 bases and 4 bases, there was a span of 11 bases. The CDR3 runs to 11 residues. CDR1 is SGHTA and CDR2 is FQGNSA in the germline V gene.